Sequencing of this TCR beta chain was carried out in a study of identical twins (TCRdb year 2016). Notes on the research overall: To test whether fetal clonotypes persist, the study used deep sequencing on TCR alpha and beta repertoires from monozygotic twins, unrelated adults of various ages, and cord blood. To rule out contamination, replicate twin experiments were performed at different times with different library preparation protocols. The paper as a whole reports these results and caveats: Recombination models systematically underestimated out-of-frame TCR alpha sharing in monozygotic twins but agreed with sharing between unrelated individuals. In beta out-of-frame sequences, excess twin sharing was weaker, because having fewer shared sequences lowered the signal-to-noise ratio. Because the same donors could not be followed over many years, conclusions were based on cross-sectional statistical analysis. Invariant T cells such as MAIT and iNKT could partly confound zero-insertion analyses, although diverse VJ usage argued against such confounding for most clonotypes. Abundant cord blood beta clonotypes carried fewer insertions; young adult naive repertoires showed a weaker similar trend, while memory repertoires showed none. Compared with coincidental sharing between unrelated individuals, out-of-frame TCR alpha sequences shared between twins showed an excess of sequences with low generation probability.

Every donor was a healthy Caucasian. Library creation used 5' RACE. Instrument used: Illumina HiSeq 2000. A universal primer binding site was added through template switching, and the final cDNA carried a unique molecular identifier so that TCR cDNA molecules could be counted accurately. First-strand cDNA for TCR alpha and beta chains was synthesized from specific primers in the conserved constant-segment region. To control for contamination, each cDNA library was double barcoded with a SMART-Mk sample barcode plus Illumina barcodes. TruSeq adapter sequences along with Illumina sample barcodes were introduced in two successive PCR steps. The Illumina HiSeq platform was used with custom primers to sequence TCR alpha and beta cDNA libraries. As for how the authors treated the data: MiGEC was used to process raw reads and extract unique molecular identifiers, and MiXCR was used to find CDR3 positions. For each individual, recombination models were inferred using an EM algorithm with the repgenHMM and IGoR tools. Shared clonotypes were analyzed with the tcR package in R, and sharing was normalized by the product of cloneset sizes. Out-of-frame nonproductive sequences were analyzed to study raw recombination free of thymic and clonal selection effects. TCRdb reworked the public reads: Q25 trimming with fastp, MiXCR clone assembly, productive beta chains retained. CDR3 protein sequences are deduplicated, and each keeps its most common genes and DNA. These V and J calls are TCRdb output, not the study's own analysis. This sample gives roughly 1,500,000 distinct CDR3 sequences in total; about 31% of them show up just once. Jointly, the top ten make up approximately 0.25% of the sample.

Looking up the germline V gene yields CDR1 MNHNS and CDR2 SASEGT. Between the V and J ends, shortened by 2 bases and 3 bases respectively, the junction contains 14 bases. The cysteine opens and the phenylalanine closes a CDR3 of 15 amino acids. The kept DNA is CDR3 alone, 45 bases in frame from the first base. This clonotype was counted once. Its antigen is not yet known. The input lacks base qualities; no much larger clone sits a single base away. The sequence is built from TRBV6-1 and TRBJ2-7, with no confident D gene call. The sequence derives from a newborn girl in good health. Specimen: cord blood. The CDR3 protein is CASSESPKRYYEQYF. The DNA sequence is given as TGTGCCAGCAGTGAATCCCCCAAGAGATACTACGAGCAGTACTTC.